This is a list of T cell receptor beta chains from one sample in a study of blood T cell repertoires in COVID-19. Sequenced by immunoSEQ multiplex PCR; TCRdb stores in-frame clones only, minus some. The sample shows under 300,000 clones, 70% to 90% of them seen only once. Sequenced sample: peripheral blood. The receptors were gathered from a woman aged 70-85 years with active or convalescent COVID-19. Both conserved end residues are part of each CDR3. Fields, in order: V gene, J gene, CDR3 protein.

TRBV19	TRBJ1-2	CASSTPGRGYTF
TRBV4-3	TRBJ1-2	CASSQDWMIRDSQQYYGYTF
TRBV27	TRBJ1-1	CASSSRGRGEAFF
TRBV7-8	TRBJ2-7	CASSLNPATGSEQYF
TRBV19	TRBJ1-2	CASRQGPGGGYGYTF
TRBV6-2/TRBV6-3	TRBJ1-5	CASSRQFMGNQPQHF
TRBV12-3/TRBV12-4	TRBJ1-2	CASSLDPDGYTF
TRBV11-3	TRBJ2-1	CASSLRWNEQFF
TRBV4-1	TRBJ2-7	CASSQAYEQYF
TRBV7-9	TRBJ1-4	CASSRTTPTNEKLFF
TRBV5-6	TRBJ1-4	CASSLPGQGAEKLFF
TRBV9	TRBJ1-5	CASSVTGGSDQPQHF
TRBV19	TRBJ1-6	CASSIKNRTPTSPLHF
TRBV9	TRBJ2-5	CASSVEWGREETQYF
TRBV5-1	TRBJ1-4	CASSTDRSWDEKLFF
TRBV10-3	TRBJ2-1	CAISPGQNYNEQFF
TRBV18	TRBJ1-3	CASSGTGRSNTIYF
TRBV11-3	TRBJ2-1	CASSRLYERGAYNEQFF
TRBV7-9	TRBJ2-5	CASSFYGEETQYF
TRBV12-5	TRBJ1-1	CASGLVRSTEAFF
TRBV5-6	TRBJ2-1	CASSWTGGAPNEQFF
TRBV3-1/TRBV3-2	TRBJ1-5	CASSLQGMGNQPQHF
TRBV19	TRBJ2-2	CASSMPSSTGELFF
TRBV7-9	TRBJ1-2	CASSLTGGNYGYTF
TRBV12-3/TRBV12-4	TRBJ2-5	CASSPGGTQYF
TRBV7-9	TRBJ2-5	CASSLGLAQETQYF
TRBV7-6	TRBJ2-1	CASSLFGTLEGGEQFF
TRBV5-6	TRBJ2-1	CASSLGPGGALRSNEQFF
TRBV5-5	TRBJ1-3	CASSRREGNTIYF
TRBV18	TRBJ2-3	CASSYTQGGTDTQYF
TRBV5-1	TRBJ1-6	CASSGSSYNSPLHF
TRBV29-1	TRBJ2-5	CSVEELARETQYF
TRBV7-6	TRBJ2-3	CASSFSGGVADTQYF